The clone carrying this T cell receptor beta chain showed up just once. The sample carries other DNA sequences with the same CDR3. These data originate in a study of blood T cell repertoires in COVID-19. The wider study: COVID-19 samples collected from the United States, Italy and Spain covered acute and convalescent phases.

The germline V gene encodes CDR1 SGHRS and CDR2 YFSETQ. With 0 bases removed from V and 1 base from J, the gap between germline ends came to 10 bases. The CDR3 spans 16 residues. Per the original data handling: It was from reference gene primer amplification that nucleated cell counts were estimated. This table comes from immunoSEQ multiplex PCR, and its TCRdb copy is limited to in-frame clones, with some not included. Clone size and the V and J calls come from that table; the DNA yielded D and trimming. The sample includes about 80,000 clones, 84% of them seen just once. The rearrangement joins TRBV5-1 to TRBJ1-4; no reliable D call. The source is a human donor in a cohort sampled during active COVID-19. The sample taken for sequencing was peripheral blood. The CDR3 is CASSLGGTGTNEKLFF. The CDR3 region has the DNA TGCGCCAGCAGCTTGGGAGGCACTGGAACTAATGAAAAACTGTTTTTT. Together with reference TRBV5-1 and TRBJ1-4, the CDR3 gives the full variable domain: KAGVTQTPRYLIKTRGQQVTLSCSPISGHRSVSWYQQTPGQGLQFLFEYFSETQRNKGNFPGRFSGRQFSNSRSEMNVSTLELGDSALYLCASSLGGTGTNEKLFFGSGTQLSVL.